Presented here are 2 T cell receptor beta chains from one specimen sequenced in a study of blood T cell repertoires in COVID-19. Clones were read by immunoSEQ multiplex PCR, and TCRdb kept only the in-frame ones, dropping some. The table shows some 270,000 clones, with roughly 90% occurring only once. The material sequenced was PBMCs or T cells enriched from blood (not recorded which). These receptor sequences come from a man aged 40-49 years who had been exposed to COVID-19.

This sequence joins TRBV19 and TRBJ2-2; the D is unclear. From germline, CDR1 is LNHDA and CDR2 SQIVND (reference sequence). V was clipped by 4 bases and J by 6 bases, with 12 bases between them. The CDR3 spans 14 residues. The CDR3 loop is CASSTSGWAGELFF. The CDR3 bases are TGTGCCAGTAGTACCTCCGGGTGGGCCGGGGAGCTGTTTTTT. Full variable domain (outside the CDR3, taken from reference TRBV19 and TRBJ2-2): DGGITQSPKYLFRKEGQNVTLSCEQNLNHDAMYWYRQDPGQGLRLIYYSQIVNDFQKGDIAEGYSVSREKKESFPLTVTSAQKNPTAFYLCASSTSGWAGELFFGEGSRLTVL.

This chain joins TRBV7-9 and TRBJ2-2, with 10 nucleotides matching TRBD2. Germline CDR1 SEHNR, CDR2 FQNEAQ (reference sequence). The CDR3 covers 15 residues. Losses at the gene ends were 6 bases for V and 5 bases for J; bases not matched to a gene: 6. CDR3 nucleotide sequence: TGTGCCAGCAGGCCTAGCGGGGGAGGGACCGGGGAGCTGTTTTTT. The encoded protein is CASRPSGGGTGELFF.